This record looks at one T cell receptor (beta chain) sequence and its context. What it binds is unknown. The data stem from a study of T cells in localized non-small cell lung cancer. Findings and limits, study-wide: The study found T cell clonality highest in uninvolved adjacent lung, above tumor.

TCRdb keeps only in-frame clones here, not all; method: immunoSEQ multiplex PCR. The sample includes 30,000 or so clones, 88% of them seen just once. The CDR3 extends over 14 amino acids. V shed 0 bases and J shed 1 base, with 4 bases lying between them. Germline V gene sequence: CDR1 SGHRS, CDR2 YFSETQ. The chain links TRBV5-1 to TRBJ2-2; D unclear. This sequence was found in a female donor at least 60 years old with stage III squamous cell lung carcinoma. The specimen was peripheral blood, collected before any cancer treatment. This CDR3 reads CASSLGGNTGELFF. In DNA, the CDR3 is TGCGCCAGCAGCTTGGGCGGGAACACCGGGGAGCTGTTTTTT.